A single sample is the source of the 22 T cell receptor beta chains below, sequenced in a study of vaccination effects on CD4 cells after COVID-19. Antigen-specific CD4+ T cells were expanded with viral peptide pools in the ViraFEST assay before sequencing. At the end of about ten days of culture, CD4+ T cells were isolated. Vaccinated participants had no history of SARS-CoV-2 infection and tested negative for nucleocapsid antibodies. Their recognized antigens are unknown. Only in-frame clones appear in the TCRdb table, and some are missing; sequencing was by immunoSEQ multiplex PCR. The data show tens of thousands of clones, more than 60% seen once. Sequenced here: CD4+ T cells from PBMCs cultured with SARS-CoV-2 spike peptides, sampled before COVID-19 vaccination. The receptors originated from a human donor who received a COVID-19 vaccine.

The rearrangement joins TRBV4-2 to TRBJ2-7; tentatively, D is TRBD2 (6 bases). CDR3 length: 14 residues. Trimming left V 1 base short and J 4 bases short, with 11 bases between. The germline V gene has CDR1 LGHNA and CDR2 YNFKEQ. This chain's CDR3 is CASSQVGLAYEQYF. The CDR3 region has the DNA TGTGCCAGCAGCCAAGTAGGTCTAGCGTACGAGCAGTACTTC.

The chain recombines TRBV10-3 with TRBJ2-2, with a weak D call TRBD2 (6 bases). Germline assignment: CDR1 ENHRY and CDR2 SYGVKD. V was shortened by 8 bases and J by 2 bases, with 9 bases between the two germline ends. The CDR3 spans 13 residues. The CDR3 nucleotides read TGTGCCATCGGGGGGACCAACACCGGGGAGCTGTTTTTT. It yields the protein CAIGGTNTGELFF.

This clone appeared a few times. Since the CDR3 does not end with the conserved phenylalanine or tryptophan, this likely comes from a read error. It is unclear where the CDR3 begins or ends on the DNA, so no DNA is shown, and the CDR3 is as TCRdb lists it. The chain combines TRBV6-5 with TRBJ2-7; TRBD1 is the table's D call, not checked against the DNA. The germline V gene encodes CDR1 MNHEY and CDR2 SVGAGI. The CDR3 region is 12 residues in length, termini included. The CDR3 region is CASRRDRGSIPI.

The V call is TRBV5-1, the J call TRBJ1-2, with no clear D. The CDR3 is made up of 14 amino acids. V was cut by 0 bases and J by 2 bases, with 8 bases left in between. Germline V gene data show CDR1 as SGHRS and CDR2 as YFSETQ. The CDR3 DNA is TGCGCCAGCAGCTTGGCAGCCTCAAACTATGGCTACACCTTC. Translation gives CASSLAASNYGYTF.

The chain links TRBV11-2 to TRBJ1-1; D perhaps matches TRBD1 (5 bases). CDR1 and CDR2 (germline): SGHAT, FQNNGV. V lost 1 base, J lost 4 bases, and 16 bases lay in between. This CDR3 comprises 16 residues. In nucleotides, the CDR3 is TGTGCCAGCAGCTTAGTGGTAGCAGGGCGGGCCACTGAAGCTTTCTTT. This encodes CASSLVVAGRATEAFF. The entire variable domain, with the rest obtained from reference TRBV11-2 and TRBJ1-1, is as follows: EAGVAQSPRYKIIEKRQSVAFWCNPISGHATLYWYQQILGQGPKLLIQFQNNGVVDDSQLPKDRFSAERLKGVDSTLKIQPAKLEDSAVYLCASSLVVAGRATEAFFGQGTRLTVV.

CDR3 coding DNA: TGCGCCAGCAGCCTGGAGAGTGTGAGGACTGAAGCTTTCTTT. The encoded protein is CASSLESVRTEAFF. The genes are TRBV5-1 and TRBJ1-1, with no clear D. Germline CDR1 is SGHRS and CDR2 is YFSETQ. The CDR3 sequence is 14 residues long. Trimming left V 4 bases short and J 5 bases short, with 15 bases between. The variable domain in full, completed from reference TRBV5-1 and TRBJ1-1, reads KAGVTQTPRYLIKTRGQQVTLSCSPISGHRSVSWYQQTPGQGLQFLFEYFSETQRNKGNFPGRFSGRQFSNSRSEMNVSTLELGDSALYLCASSLESVRTEAFFGQGTRLTVV.

The rearrangement links TRBV15 to TRBJ1-4; D ambiguous. The CDR3 spans 14 residues. The V and J ends lost 0 bases and 10 bases respectively, with 12 bases between them. CDR1 is LNHNV, CDR2 YYDKDF, per germline (reference sequence). The CDR3 protein is CATSRDLAEGKLFF. CDR3 nucleotides: TGTGCCACCAGCAGAGATCTTGCTGAAGGAAAACTGTTTTTT.

The V and J genes are TRBV4-2 and TRBJ2-7; 12 bases match TRBD2. This CDR3 region has 17 residues. The germline gives CDR1 LGHNA, CDR2 YNFKEQ. Trimming removed 1 base from V and 2 bases from J; junction bases left unmatched: 6. The CDR3 region has the DNA TGTGCCAGCAGCCAAGGGGCTAGCGGGGGGGACGCCTACGAGCAGTACTTC. It specifies CASSQGASGGDAYEQYF.

The rearrangement uses TRBV19 and TRBJ1-1, with TRBD1 matching 9 bases. Germline-derived CDR1 and CDR2 are LNHDA and SQIVND (reference sequence). The V and J ends lost 2 bases and 9 bases, in that order; junction bases with no gene match: 4. The CDR3 is 13 amino acids. The CDR3 protein is CASSIPGTGQAFF. CDR3 DNA sequence: TGTGCCAGTAGTATACCCGGGACAGGGCAAGCTTTCTTT.

The gene calls are TRBV5-1 and TRBJ1-1; 9 bases line up with TRBD1. CDR3 size: 16 residues. Germline CDR1 SGHRS, CDR2 YFSETQ. Germline trimming cut 0 bases from V and 4 bases from J; bases unmatched to any gene: 7. The CDR3 DNA is TGCGCCAGCAGCTTGGTTGGACAGGGGAGGGGCACTGAAGCTTTCTTT. Translation: CASSLVGQGRGTEAFF. The variable domain in full, completed from reference TRBV5-1 and TRBJ1-1, reads KAGVTQTPRYLIKTRGQQVTLSCSPISGHRSVSWYQQTPGQGLQFLFEYFSETQRNKGNFPGRFSGRQFSNSRSEMNVSTLELGDSALYLCASSLVGQGRGTEAFFGQGTRLTVV.

The chain has TRBV28 and TRBJ1-2, with D hard to call. CDR1 and CDR2 (germline): MDHEN, SYDVKM. The CDR3 length is 13 residues. V lost 5 bases and J 4 bases, leaving 11 bases between the germline ends. This CDR3 reads CASSPLSSYGYTF. CDR3 DNA: TGTGCCAGCAGTCCCCTCAGCAGCTATGGCTACACCTTC.

The J gene is TRBJ2-2, the V gene TRBV11-2, with 9 bases matching TRBD2. Germline CDR1 reads SGHAT; CDR2 reads FQNNGV. V was clipped by 5 bases and J by 4 bases; unmatched bases: 5. This CDR3 has 15 amino acids. The CDR3 spells CASSAGLASTGELFF. CDR3 bases: TGTGCCAGCAGCGCGGGACTAGCTTCCACCGGGGAGCTGTTTTTT.

The chain combines TRBV6-2 or TRBV6-3 with TRBJ1-1, with D unresolved. This CDR3 is built from 13 residues. Per germline, CDR1 MNHEY and CDR2 SVGEGT. V lost 2 bases to trimming and J lost 8 bases, with 12 bases between them. The CDR3 DNA reads as TGTGCCAGCAGTTACGATTCCATCAGAGAAGCTTTCTTT. As protein: CASSYDSIREAFF.

This chain uses TRBV5-4 with TRBJ2-3; D uncertain. This CDR3 region has 16 residues. The V and J ends lost 4 bases and 0 bases respectively, with 15 bases between them. CDR1 is SGHNT, CDR2 YYREEE, per germline (reference sequence). Written as DNA, the CDR3 is TGTGCCAGCAGCAGAATAACCGATCCTAGCACAGATACGCAGTATTTT. Translated, it gives CASSRITDPSTDTQYF.

The V gene is TRBV7-2, the J gene TRBJ2-5; TRBD2 is a possible D gene (5 bases). This CDR3 is 14 amino acids long. V lost 5 bases and J lost 5, with 15 bases in between. Germline CDR1 reads SGHTA; CDR2 reads FQGNSA. The CDR3 sequence: CASSPDYTEETQYF. CDR3 DNA sequence: TGTGCCAGCAGCCCCGACTATACGGAGGAGACCCAGTACTTC.

The gene calls are TRBV24-1 and TRBJ2-3; D is uncertain. CDR1 and CDR2 from the germline V gene are KGHDR and SFDVKD. CDR3 length: 15 amino acids. The ends were cut back, 0 bases at V and 4 bases at J, with 10 bases in the middle. The CDR3 loop reads CATSDLWVRPDTQYF. In DNA, the CDR3 is TGTGCCACCAGTGATTTGTGGGTCCGGCCAGATACGCAGTATTTT.

This chain joins TRBV7-2 and TRBJ1-1; TRBD1 is a possible D gene (6 bases). The germline CDR1 and CDR2 sequences are SGHTA and FQGNSA. The CDR3 covers 14 residues. V was cut by 4 bases and J by 0 bases, with 9 bases left in between. The CDR3 reads CASSYRTVNTEAFF. The CDR3 DNA sequence: TGTGCCAGCAGCTACCGGACAGTGAACACTGAAGCTTTCTTT. Drawing the rest from reference TRBV7-2 and TRBJ1-1, the complete variable domain is GAGVSQSPSNKVTEKGKDVELRCDPISGHTALYWYRQSLGQGLEFLIYFQGNSAPDKSGLPSDRFSAERTGGSVSTLTIQRTQQEDSAVYLCASSYRTVNTEAFFGQGTRLTVV.

The J gene is TRBJ2-2, the V gene TRBV2; TRBD2 matches 7 bases. V trimming: 6 bases; J trimming: 0 bases; junction bases outside the gene matches: 7. Germline loops: CDR1 SNHLY, CDR2 FYNNEI. The CDR3 has 16 amino acids. CDR3 sequence reads: CASRRMSGTNTGELFF. CDR3 DNA: TGTGCCAGCAGGCGGATGAGCGGGACGAACACCGGGGAGCTGTTTTTT.

This clone was observed a few times. The rearrangement uses TRBV5-4 and TRBJ2-2, with D maybe TRBD1 (5 bases). Germline assignment: CDR1 SGHNT and CDR2 YYREEE (reference sequence). V was trimmed by 2 bases and J by 6 bases, leaving 11 bases between them. The CDR3 is made up of 14 amino acids. This chain's CDR3 is CASSFRQNAGELFF. The CDR3 coding sequence is TGTGCCAGCAGCTTCAGACAGAATGCCGGGGAGCTGTTTTTT.

The chain combines TRBV24-1 with TRBJ1-4; 7 positions match TRBD1. Germline V gene sequence: CDR1 KGHDR, CDR2 SFDVKD. The CDR3 is 15 residues long. J was trimmed by 5 bases and V by 4 bases; bases with no gene match: 6. The CDR3 DNA reads TGTGCCACCAGTGAGGGAGGGGGCGCGAATGAAAAACTGTTTTTT. It specifies CATSEGGGANEKLFF.

This chain connects TRBV19 to TRBJ1-5; weak D call: TRBD1 (5 bases). Germline-derived CDR1 and CDR2 are LNHDA and SQIVND (reference sequence). This CDR3 is built from 14 residues. V was pared by 8 bases and J by 7 bases, with 18 bases between. CDR3 nucleotide sequence: TGTGCCAGTGACCGTATGAGGGGAAGGCAGCCCCAGCATTTT. The encoded protein is CASDRMRGRQPQHF.

The rearrangement joins TRBV29-1 to TRBJ1-2; D remains unclear. CDR3 length: 12 residues. Trimming cost V 3 bases and J 8 bases, with 13 bases left between them. CDR1 is SQVTM, CDR2 ANQGSEA, per germline. DNA of the CDR3: TGCAGCGTTGAGGTGCGGCTCGGGGGCTACACCTTC. It translates to CSVEVRLGGYTF.